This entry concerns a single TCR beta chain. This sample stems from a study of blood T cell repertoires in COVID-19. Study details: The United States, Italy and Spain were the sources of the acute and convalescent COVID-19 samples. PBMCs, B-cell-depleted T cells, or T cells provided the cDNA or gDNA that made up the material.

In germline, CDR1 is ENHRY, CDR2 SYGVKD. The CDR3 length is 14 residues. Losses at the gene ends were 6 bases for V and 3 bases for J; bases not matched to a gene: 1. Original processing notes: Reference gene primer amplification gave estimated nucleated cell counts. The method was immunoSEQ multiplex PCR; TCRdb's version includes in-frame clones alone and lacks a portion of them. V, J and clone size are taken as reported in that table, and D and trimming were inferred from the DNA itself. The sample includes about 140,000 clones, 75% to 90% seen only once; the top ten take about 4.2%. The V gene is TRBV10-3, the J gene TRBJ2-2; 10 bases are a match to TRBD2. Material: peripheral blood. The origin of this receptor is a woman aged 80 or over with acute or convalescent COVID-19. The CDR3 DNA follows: TGTGCCATCAGCCTAGCGGGGGACACCGGGGAGCTGTTTTTT. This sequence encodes CAISLAGDTGELFF.